This TCR beta chain was recorded in a study of metastatic and nonmetastatic thyroid tumors. Study as a whole: Where malignant and benign thyroid patients were concerned, repertoires were compared across blood and tumor or nodule tissue.

Each patient came to thyroid surgery without any prior treatment (of any kind). Study findings and constraints: In blood and tumor, TCR beta diversity was reportedly significantly higher in malignant thyroid tumors than in benign nodules.

The germline V gene encodes CDR1 PRHDT and CDR2 FYEKMQ (reference sequence). V was trimmed by 3 bases and J by 2 bases, leaving 14 bases between them. This CDR3 has 16 amino acids. In the original analysis: In papillary thyroid cancer, a distant-metastasis classifier was built using CDR3 differences across clinicopathological groups. TCRdb reassembled clones from the PCR reads with MiXCR. Here the V and J calls rest on TCRdb's processing, not on the authors' analysis. This table has about 93,000 clones, roughly 13% appearing once. This clone was counted at least ten times. The antigen remains unidentified.

The sample comprised blood. The rearrangement joins TRBV13 to TRBJ2-1; D perhaps matches TRBD1 (5 bases). The source is a female donor with papillary thyroid cancer or a benign thyroid nodule (not recorded which). Some clones in this sample may be carry-over from other donors' samples. The CDR3 sequence is CASSFTRQLTYNEQFF. The DNA for the CDR3 is TGTGCCAGCAGCTTCACGAGACAGTTGACCTACAATGAGCAGTTCTTC.